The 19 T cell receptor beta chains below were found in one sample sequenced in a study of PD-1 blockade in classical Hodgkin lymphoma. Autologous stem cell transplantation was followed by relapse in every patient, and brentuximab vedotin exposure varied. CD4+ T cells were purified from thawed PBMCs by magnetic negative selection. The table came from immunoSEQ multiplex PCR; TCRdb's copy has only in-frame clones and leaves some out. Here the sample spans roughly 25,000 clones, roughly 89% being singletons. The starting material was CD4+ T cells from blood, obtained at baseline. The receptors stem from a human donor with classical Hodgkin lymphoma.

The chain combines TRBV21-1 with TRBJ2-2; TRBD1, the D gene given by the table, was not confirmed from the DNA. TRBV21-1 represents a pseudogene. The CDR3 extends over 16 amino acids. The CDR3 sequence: CASSKGETANTGELFF. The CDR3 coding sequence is TGTGCCAGCAGCAAAGGAGAGACAGCTAACACCGGGGAGCTGTTTTTT.

Written as DNA, the CDR3 is TGTGCCAGCAGCCCTTGGGACAAAGAAAACACCATATATTTT. Translating gives CASSPWDKENTIYF. The rearrangement uses TRBV16 and TRBJ1-3; tentative D call: TRBD1 (6 bases). Per germline, CDR1 KGHSY and CDR2 FQNENV. V was shortened by 4 bases and J by 6 bases, with 13 bases between the two germline ends. The CDR3 is made up of 14 amino acids.

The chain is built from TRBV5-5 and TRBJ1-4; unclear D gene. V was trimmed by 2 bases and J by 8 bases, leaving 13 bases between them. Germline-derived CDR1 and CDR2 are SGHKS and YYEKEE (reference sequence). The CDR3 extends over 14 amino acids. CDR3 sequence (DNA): TGTGCCAGCAGCTTTTCAAGGAGGGAAGAAAAACTGTTTTTT. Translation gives CASSFSRREEKLFF.

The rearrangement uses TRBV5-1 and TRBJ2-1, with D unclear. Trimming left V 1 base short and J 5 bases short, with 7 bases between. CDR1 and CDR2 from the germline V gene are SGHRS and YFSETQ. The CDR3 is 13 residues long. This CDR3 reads CASSLRSDNEQFF. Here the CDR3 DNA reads TGCGCCAGCAGCTTGAGGTCGGACAATGAGCAGTTCTTC.

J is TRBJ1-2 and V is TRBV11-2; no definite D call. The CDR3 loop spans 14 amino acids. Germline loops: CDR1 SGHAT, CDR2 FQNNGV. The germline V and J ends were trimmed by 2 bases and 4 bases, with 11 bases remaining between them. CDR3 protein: CASSLQEGGYGYTF. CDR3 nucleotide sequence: TGTGCCAGCAGCTTACAGGAGGGTGGCTATGGCTACACCTTC.

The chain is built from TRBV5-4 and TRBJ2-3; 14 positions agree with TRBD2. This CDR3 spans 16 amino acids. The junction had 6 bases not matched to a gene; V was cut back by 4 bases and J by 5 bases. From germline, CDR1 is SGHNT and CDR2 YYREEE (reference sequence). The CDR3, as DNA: TGTGCCAGCAGCGTCAGACTAGCGGGGGGGCAAGATACGCAGTATTTT. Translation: CASSVRLAGGQDTQYF. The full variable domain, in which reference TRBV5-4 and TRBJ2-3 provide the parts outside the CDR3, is ETGVTQSPTHLIKTRGQQVTLRCSSQSGHNTVSWYQQALGQGPQFIFQYYREEENGRGNFPPRFSGLQFPNYSSELNVNALELDDSALYLCASSVRLAGGQDTQYFGPGTRLTVL.

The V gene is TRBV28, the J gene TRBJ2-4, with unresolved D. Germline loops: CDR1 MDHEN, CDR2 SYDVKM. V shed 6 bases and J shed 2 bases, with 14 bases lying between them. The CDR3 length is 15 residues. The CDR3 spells CASSSGATPKNIQYF. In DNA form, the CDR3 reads TGTGCCAGCAGCTCCGGCGCGACGCCCAAAAACATTCAGTACTTC.

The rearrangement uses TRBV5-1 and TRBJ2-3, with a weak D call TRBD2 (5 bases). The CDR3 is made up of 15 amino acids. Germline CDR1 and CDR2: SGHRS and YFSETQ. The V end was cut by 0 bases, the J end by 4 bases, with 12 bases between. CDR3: CASSLGGKEADTQYF. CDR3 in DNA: TGCGCCAGCAGCTTGGGTGGTAAGGAGGCAGATACGCAGTATTTT.

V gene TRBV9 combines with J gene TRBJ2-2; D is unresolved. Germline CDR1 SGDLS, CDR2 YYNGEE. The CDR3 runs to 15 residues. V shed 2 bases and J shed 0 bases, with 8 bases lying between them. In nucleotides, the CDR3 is TGTGCCAGCAGCGTTCGCCGCACGAACACCGGGGAGCTGTTTTTT. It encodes CASSVRRTNTGELFF.

The DNA of the CDR3 is TGTGCCAGCAGCTTAGAGGCTAGCGGGTTCTACGAGCAGTACTTC. Its translation: CASSLEASGFYEQYF. The chain combines TRBV7-9 with TRBJ2-7, with 8 bases fitting TRBD2. CDR3 length: 15 amino acids. The V segment lost 1 base and the J segment 3 bases; nucleotides outside the gene matches: 5. Germline V gives CDR1 SEHNR, CDR2 FQNEAQ (reference sequence).

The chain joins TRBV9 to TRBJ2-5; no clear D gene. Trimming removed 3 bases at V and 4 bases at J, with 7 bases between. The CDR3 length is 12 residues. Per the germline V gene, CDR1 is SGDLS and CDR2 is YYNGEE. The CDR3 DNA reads TGTGCCAGCAGCGGGGGTTCAGAGACCCAGTACTTC. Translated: CASSGGSETQYF.

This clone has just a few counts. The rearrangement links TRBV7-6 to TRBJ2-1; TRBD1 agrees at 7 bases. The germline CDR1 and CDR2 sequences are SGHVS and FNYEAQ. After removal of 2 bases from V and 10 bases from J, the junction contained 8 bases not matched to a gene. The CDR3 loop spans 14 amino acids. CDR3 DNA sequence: TGTGCCAGCAGCTTAAGGAAGGGGGCGGAGGAGCAGTTCTTC. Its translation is CASSLRKGAEEQFF.

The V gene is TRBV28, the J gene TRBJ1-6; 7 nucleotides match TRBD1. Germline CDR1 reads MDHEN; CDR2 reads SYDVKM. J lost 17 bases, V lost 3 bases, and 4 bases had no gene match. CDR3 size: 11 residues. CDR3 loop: CASSLTGSVHF. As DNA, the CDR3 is TGTGCCAGCAGTTTGACAGGGTCCGTCCACTTT.

This CDR3 is CASTNGPENYEQYF. The CDR3 nucleotides read TGTGCCAGCACGAACGGGCCGGAGAACTACGAGCAGTACTTC. The rearrangement joins TRBV7-9 to TRBJ2-7; D is unclear. V was cut by 7 bases and J by 3 bases, with 16 bases left in between. Germline CDR1 is SEHNR and CDR2 is FQNEAQ (reference sequence). The length of the CDR3 is 14 residues.

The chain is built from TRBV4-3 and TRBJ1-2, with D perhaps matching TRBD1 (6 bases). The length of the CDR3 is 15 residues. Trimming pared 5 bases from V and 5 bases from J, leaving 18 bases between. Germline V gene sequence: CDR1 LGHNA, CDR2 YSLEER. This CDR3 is CASSSSLGGLYGYTF. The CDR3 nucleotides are TGCGCCAGCAGCTCAAGCCTCGGGGGCTTATATGGCTACACCTTC.

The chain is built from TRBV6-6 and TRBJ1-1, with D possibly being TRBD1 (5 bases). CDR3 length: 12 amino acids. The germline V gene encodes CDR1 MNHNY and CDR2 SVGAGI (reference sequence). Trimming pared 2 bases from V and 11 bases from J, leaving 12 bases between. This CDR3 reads CASSYVATEAFF. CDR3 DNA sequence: TGTGCCAGCAGTTACGTTGCGACAGAGGCTTTCTTT.

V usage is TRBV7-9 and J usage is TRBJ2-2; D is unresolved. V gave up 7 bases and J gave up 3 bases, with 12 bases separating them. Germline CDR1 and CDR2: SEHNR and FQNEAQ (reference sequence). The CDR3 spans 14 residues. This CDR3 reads CASNPLAHTGELFF. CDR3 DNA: TGTGCCAGCAACCCCTTGGCGCACACCGGGGAGCTGTTTTTT.

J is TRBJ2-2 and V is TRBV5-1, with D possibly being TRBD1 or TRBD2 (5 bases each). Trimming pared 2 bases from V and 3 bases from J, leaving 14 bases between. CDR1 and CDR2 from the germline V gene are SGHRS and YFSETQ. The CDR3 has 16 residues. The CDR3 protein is CASSFWDPRDTGELFF. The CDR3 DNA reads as TGCGCCAGCAGCTTTTGGGACCCGCGGGACACCGGGGAGCTGTTTTTT.

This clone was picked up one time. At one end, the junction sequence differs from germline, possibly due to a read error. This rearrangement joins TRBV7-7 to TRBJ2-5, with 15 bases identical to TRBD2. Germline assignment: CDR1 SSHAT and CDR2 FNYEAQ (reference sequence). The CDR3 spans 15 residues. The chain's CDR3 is CASSRGLAGGETQYF. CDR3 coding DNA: TGTGCTAGCAGCCGAGGACTAGCGGGGGGGGAGACCCAGTACTTC.